The 16 T cell receptor beta chains presented below share a single source sample, sequenced in a study of Graves' ophthalmopathy and Graves' hyperthyroidism (dated by TCRdb to about 2018). Sequencer: Illumina HiSeq 2000. For repertoire sequencing, TCR beta CDR3 regions were amplified from RNA transcripts. HTBI primers and the Qiagen OneStep RT-PCR kit were used in a first-round RT-PCR, which was followed by a second-round multiplex PCR, size selection and purification. In TCRdb, the public reads were trimmed at Q25 with fastp and aligned with MiXCR, with productive beta chains retained. One record per CDR3 amino acid sequence lists the most common genes and DNA. The sample includes some 410,000 distinct CDR3 sequences, with roughly 21% observed a single time. The biggest ten clones account for around 3% of the sample. The material sequenced was peripheral blood. These receptors were collected from a woman aged 18 to 35 with stable Graves' hyperthyroidism. Donor details come from another sample of the same person, matched by shared clones.

The chain recombines TRBV29-1 with TRBJ2-5; 7 bases match TRBD1. Germline V gives CDR1 SQVTM, CDR2 ANQGSEA. The CDR3 contains 14 residues. V trimming: 7 bases; J trimming: 2 bases; junction bases outside the gene matches: 10. CDR3 sequence reads: CSAAGTETQETQYF. CDR3 nucleotide sequence: TGCAGCGCCGCCGGGACAGAAACTCAAGAGACCCAGTACTTC.

The genes are TRBV6-2 or TRBV6-3 and TRBJ2-2; 13 bases are shared with TRBD2. J gave up 7 bases and V 5 bases, and 7 bases lay outside the gene matches. Germline values: CDR1 MNHEY, CDR2 SVGEGT. The CDR3 is 16 amino acids. The CDR3 here is CASSTTSGGGVGELFF. In nucleotides, the CDR3 is TGTGCCAGCAGTACAACTAGCGGGGGGGGCGTCGGGGAGCTGTTTTTT.

In this sample, this clonotype turned up many times. This chain links TRBV10-3 with TRBJ2-5; TRBD1 is a possible D gene (6 bases). This CDR3 contains 16 residues. The germline CDR1 and CDR2 sequences are ENHRY and SYGVKD. The germline V and J ends were trimmed by 3 bases and 1 base, with 15 bases remaining between them. CDR3 sequence: CAISEWKGVTQETQYF. The CDR3 DNA follows: TGTGCCATCAGTGAATGGAAGGGGGTAACCCAAGAGACCCAGTACTTC.

The V call is TRBV6-1, the J call TRBJ2-7; 7 positions agree with TRBD1. Germline V gene lookup returns CDR1 MNHNS and CDR2 SASEGT. Losses at the gene ends were 7 bases for V and 3 bases for J; bases not matched to a gene: 9. The CDR3 length is 14 residues. The CDR3 DNA sequence: TGTGCCAGCAATGGACAGGCTCATGGCTACGAGCAGTACTTC. Residues: CASNGQAHGYEQYF.

This clonotype was found many times. The rearrangement links TRBV6-2 or TRBV6-3 to TRBJ1-1; 9 bases agree with TRBD1. This CDR3 spans 18 amino acids. Germline V CDR1 and CDR2: MNHEY, SVGEGT. V shed 4 bases, J shed 1 base, and the junction held 13 bases outside the gene matches. The CDR3 sequence is CASSSPVDRGIGNTEAFF. The CDR3 nucleotides are TGTGCCAGCAGTTCCCCAGTGGACAGGGGAATTGGGAACACTGAAGCTTTCTTT.

The chain links TRBV6-1 to TRBJ2-5; tentatively, D is TRBD1 or TRBD2 (5 bases each). Trimming pared 7 bases from V and 2 bases from J, leaving 14 bases between. Germline CDR1 MNHNS, CDR2 SASEGT. This CDR3 is 14 amino acids long. The DNA of the CDR3 is TGTGCCAGCACCCCTGGGACGGCACAAGAGACCCAGTACTTC. Translating gives CASTPGTAQETQYF.

A remark on this clonotype: This could be a read error, since a much larger clone is one nucleotide away. The rearrangement joins TRBV4-1 to TRBJ1-6; perhaps TRBD1 as D (5 bases). Looked up from germline, CDR1 is MGHRA and CDR2 is YSYEKL. There are 18 residues in the CDR3. CDR3 sequence: CASSQEGAHGSYNSHLHF. CDR3 DNA sequence: TGCGCCAGCAGCCAAGAAGGGGCCCACGGCTCCTATAATTCACACCTCCACTTT.

The table lists this clonotype with many counts. The CDR3 loop reads CASSLSVLETQYF. CDR3 sequence (DNA): TGTGCCAGCAGTTTATCTGTGTTAGAGACCCAGTACTTC. V usage is TRBV27 and J usage is TRBJ2-5, with D hard to call. V was pared by 0 bases and J by 4 bases, with 6 bases between. This CDR3 spans 13 amino acids. In germline, CDR1 is MNHEY, CDR2 SMNVEV (reference sequence).

This chain uses TRBV15 with TRBJ2-7; 10 bases map to TRBD1. There are 14 residues in the CDR3. The germline V gene has CDR1 LNHNV and CDR2 YYDKDF (reference sequence). V lost 5 bases to trimming and J lost 0 bases; unmatched junction nucleotides: 1. The CDR3 loop is CATSGTGVSYEQYF. CDR3 coding DNA: TGTGCCACCAGCGGGACAGGGGTCTCCTACGAGCAGTACTTC. The full variable domain, completed using reference TRBV15 and TRBJ2-7, is DAMVIQNPRYQVTQFGKPVTLSCSQTLNHNVMYWYQQKSSQAPKLLFHYYDKDFNNEADTPDNFQSRRPNTSFCFLDIRSPGLGDTAMYLCATSGTGVSYEQYFGPGTRLTVT.

V usage is TRBV10-1 and J usage is TRBJ1-1; TRBD1 is a possible D gene (5 bases). Germline CDR1 reads WNHNN; CDR2 reads SYGVQD (reference sequence). Trimming removed 5 bases at V and 7 bases at J, with 20 bases between. The CDR3 consists of 15 residues. The CDR3, as DNA: TGCGCCAGCAGTCGCCCCAAGGATGGGGGGAGTGAAGCTTTCTTT. Translating it yields CASSRPKDGGSEAFF.

This clonotype was picked up many times. The chain employs TRBV4-1 and TRBJ1-6, with D tentatively TRBD1 (5 bases). Germline V gene sequence: CDR1 MGHRA, CDR2 YSYEKL. CDR3 length equals 16 residues. The V end lost 1 base, the J end lost 9 bases, and 16 bases lay between the germline ends. The CDR3: CASSQGTNQASSPLHF. CDR3 nucleotide sequence: TGCGCCAGCAGCCAAGGGACAAATCAGGCGAGTTCACCCCTCCACTTT.

This clonotype was found many times. V usage is TRBV7-2 and J usage is TRBJ2-5; a possible D gene is TRBD2 (6 bases). Trimming removed 0 bases at V and 5 bases at J, with 13 bases between. This CDR3 has 15 residues. Germline CDR1 SGHTA, CDR2 FQGNSA. CDR3: CASSLAGGAQETQYF. DNA for the CDR3: TGTGCCAGCAGCTTAGCGGGAGGAGCGCAGGAGACCCAGTACTTC.

This clonotype was seen repeatedly, ten times or more. The chain joins TRBV28 to TRBJ2-7; the match to TRBD2 covers 12 bases. With V trimmed by 6 bases and J by 3 bases, 6 bases remained unmatched. The CDR3 is 15 residues long. CDR1 MDHEN and CDR2 SYDVKM come from the germline V gene. CDR3 amino acids: CASRKRLAGDYEQYF. CDR3 coding DNA: TGTGCCAGCAGAAAAAGACTAGCGGGAGACTACGAGCAGTACTTC.

Points on this clonotype: A read error may be the cause here, since a much bigger clone is one base away. The chain joins TRBV30 to TRBJ1-1; 7 bases align to TRBD1. Germline CDR1 GTSNPN, CDR2 SVGIG (reference sequence). This CDR3 has 15 residues. In nucleotides, the CDR3 is TGTGCCTGGACCCGGACAGGCCGGAGGAACACTGAAGCTTGCTTT. It yields the protein CAWTRTGRRNTEACF.

This clonotype was found a few times. The chain couples TRBV19 to TRBJ2-5; 8 bases map to TRBD1. The CDR3 contains 13 residues. Losses at the gene ends were 5 bases for V and 7 bases for J; bases not matched to a gene: 6. Germline V gene lookup returns CDR1 LNHDA and CDR2 SQIVND (reference sequence). The DNA for the CDR3 is TGTGCCAGTAGTGCCCAGGACAGGGCGACCCAGTACTTC. This translates into CASSAQDRATQYF.

The chain uses TRBV10-3 and TRBJ2-5; D is ambiguous. CDR1 ENHRY and CDR2 SYGVKD come from the germline V gene. Trimming left V 2 bases short and J 5 bases short, with 6 bases between. This CDR3 is 12 amino acids long. CDR3 nucleotides: TGTGCCATCAGTGAGGCCTCGGAGACCCAGTACTTC. Its protein product is CAISEASETQYF.